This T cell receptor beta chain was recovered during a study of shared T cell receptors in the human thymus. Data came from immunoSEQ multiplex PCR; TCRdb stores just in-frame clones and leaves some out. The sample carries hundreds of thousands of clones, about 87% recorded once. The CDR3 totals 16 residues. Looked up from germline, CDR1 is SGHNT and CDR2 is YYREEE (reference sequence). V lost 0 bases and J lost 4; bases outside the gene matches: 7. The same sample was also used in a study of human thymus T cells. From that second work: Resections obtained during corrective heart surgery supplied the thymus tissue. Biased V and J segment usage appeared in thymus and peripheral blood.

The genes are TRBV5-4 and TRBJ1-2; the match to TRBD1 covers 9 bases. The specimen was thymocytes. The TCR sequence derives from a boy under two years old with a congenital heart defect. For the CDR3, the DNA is TGTGCCAGCAGCTTGGTTGTGGGACAGGGAATCTATGGCTACACCTTC. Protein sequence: CASSLVVGQGIYGYTF.